This entry features one T cell receptor (beta chain) sequence. It was with a sample-barcoded 5' primer and a J-beta primer mix that a second PCR of roughly 7 to 11 cycles was run. Unique molecular identifiers of 12 random nucleotides labeled each cDNA. MiXCR, run by TCRdb on the 5' RACE reads, gives a single entry per CDR3 protein. The sample lists just under 900,000 distinct CDR3 sequences, 25% to 30% seen once, with 17% in the top ten. V lost 4 bases and J 3 bases, leaving 13 bases between the germline ends. This CDR3 has 15 residues. Germline V gene sequence: CDR1 SGHTA, CDR2 FQGNSA. The data derive from a study of blood T cells in healthy people across ages.

The chain uses TRBV7-2 and TRBJ1-5, with D perhaps TRBD1 (6 bases). The sample was blood. The clonotype comes from a woman of 80 years or more in good health. The CDR3 DNA reads as TGTGCCAGCAGCTCCGGACAGACTAACAATCAGCCCCAGCATTTT. Amino acids: CASSSGQTNNQPQHF.